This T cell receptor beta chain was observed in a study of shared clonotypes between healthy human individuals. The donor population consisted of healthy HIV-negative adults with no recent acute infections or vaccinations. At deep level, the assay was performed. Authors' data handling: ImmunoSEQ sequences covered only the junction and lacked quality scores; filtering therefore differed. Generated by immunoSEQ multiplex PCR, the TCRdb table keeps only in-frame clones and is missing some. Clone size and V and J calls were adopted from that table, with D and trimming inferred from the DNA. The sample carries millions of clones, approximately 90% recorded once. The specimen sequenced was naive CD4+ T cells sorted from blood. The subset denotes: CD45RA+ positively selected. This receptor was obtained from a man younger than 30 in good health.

CDR3 sequence (DNA): TGTGCCAGCAGCCCATTCAGGGTGAATGAGCAGTTCTTC. Its translation is CASSPFRVNEQFF. This rearrangement joins TRBV7-2 to TRBJ2-1; tentatively, D is TRBD1 (5 bases). The V gene lost 5 bases and the J gene lost 7 bases, with 12 bases spanning the gap. Looked up from germline, CDR1 is SGHTA and CDR2 is FQGNSA. This CDR3 has 13 residues.